The TCR beta chain described here comes from a study of control samples from healthy donors and cancer patients. TCRdb's copy holds only in-frame clones and misses some; the assay was immunoSEQ multiplex PCR. The sample has roughly 120,000 clones, just under 95% seen once. The receptor was isolated from a man under 40 in good health. Sequenced input: blood.

This CDR3 reads CASSQRRSGSLGQFF. CDR3 coding DNA: TGCGCCAGCAGCCAAAGGAGGTCAGGGTCGTTGGGACAGTTCTTC. J is TRBJ2-1 and V is TRBV4-3; D possibly matches TRBD1 or TRBD2 (5 bases each). The V gene lost 2 bases and the J gene lost 13 bases, with 21 bases spanning the gap. Germline lookup yields CDR1 LGHNA and CDR2 YSLEER. The CDR3 has 15 amino acids.